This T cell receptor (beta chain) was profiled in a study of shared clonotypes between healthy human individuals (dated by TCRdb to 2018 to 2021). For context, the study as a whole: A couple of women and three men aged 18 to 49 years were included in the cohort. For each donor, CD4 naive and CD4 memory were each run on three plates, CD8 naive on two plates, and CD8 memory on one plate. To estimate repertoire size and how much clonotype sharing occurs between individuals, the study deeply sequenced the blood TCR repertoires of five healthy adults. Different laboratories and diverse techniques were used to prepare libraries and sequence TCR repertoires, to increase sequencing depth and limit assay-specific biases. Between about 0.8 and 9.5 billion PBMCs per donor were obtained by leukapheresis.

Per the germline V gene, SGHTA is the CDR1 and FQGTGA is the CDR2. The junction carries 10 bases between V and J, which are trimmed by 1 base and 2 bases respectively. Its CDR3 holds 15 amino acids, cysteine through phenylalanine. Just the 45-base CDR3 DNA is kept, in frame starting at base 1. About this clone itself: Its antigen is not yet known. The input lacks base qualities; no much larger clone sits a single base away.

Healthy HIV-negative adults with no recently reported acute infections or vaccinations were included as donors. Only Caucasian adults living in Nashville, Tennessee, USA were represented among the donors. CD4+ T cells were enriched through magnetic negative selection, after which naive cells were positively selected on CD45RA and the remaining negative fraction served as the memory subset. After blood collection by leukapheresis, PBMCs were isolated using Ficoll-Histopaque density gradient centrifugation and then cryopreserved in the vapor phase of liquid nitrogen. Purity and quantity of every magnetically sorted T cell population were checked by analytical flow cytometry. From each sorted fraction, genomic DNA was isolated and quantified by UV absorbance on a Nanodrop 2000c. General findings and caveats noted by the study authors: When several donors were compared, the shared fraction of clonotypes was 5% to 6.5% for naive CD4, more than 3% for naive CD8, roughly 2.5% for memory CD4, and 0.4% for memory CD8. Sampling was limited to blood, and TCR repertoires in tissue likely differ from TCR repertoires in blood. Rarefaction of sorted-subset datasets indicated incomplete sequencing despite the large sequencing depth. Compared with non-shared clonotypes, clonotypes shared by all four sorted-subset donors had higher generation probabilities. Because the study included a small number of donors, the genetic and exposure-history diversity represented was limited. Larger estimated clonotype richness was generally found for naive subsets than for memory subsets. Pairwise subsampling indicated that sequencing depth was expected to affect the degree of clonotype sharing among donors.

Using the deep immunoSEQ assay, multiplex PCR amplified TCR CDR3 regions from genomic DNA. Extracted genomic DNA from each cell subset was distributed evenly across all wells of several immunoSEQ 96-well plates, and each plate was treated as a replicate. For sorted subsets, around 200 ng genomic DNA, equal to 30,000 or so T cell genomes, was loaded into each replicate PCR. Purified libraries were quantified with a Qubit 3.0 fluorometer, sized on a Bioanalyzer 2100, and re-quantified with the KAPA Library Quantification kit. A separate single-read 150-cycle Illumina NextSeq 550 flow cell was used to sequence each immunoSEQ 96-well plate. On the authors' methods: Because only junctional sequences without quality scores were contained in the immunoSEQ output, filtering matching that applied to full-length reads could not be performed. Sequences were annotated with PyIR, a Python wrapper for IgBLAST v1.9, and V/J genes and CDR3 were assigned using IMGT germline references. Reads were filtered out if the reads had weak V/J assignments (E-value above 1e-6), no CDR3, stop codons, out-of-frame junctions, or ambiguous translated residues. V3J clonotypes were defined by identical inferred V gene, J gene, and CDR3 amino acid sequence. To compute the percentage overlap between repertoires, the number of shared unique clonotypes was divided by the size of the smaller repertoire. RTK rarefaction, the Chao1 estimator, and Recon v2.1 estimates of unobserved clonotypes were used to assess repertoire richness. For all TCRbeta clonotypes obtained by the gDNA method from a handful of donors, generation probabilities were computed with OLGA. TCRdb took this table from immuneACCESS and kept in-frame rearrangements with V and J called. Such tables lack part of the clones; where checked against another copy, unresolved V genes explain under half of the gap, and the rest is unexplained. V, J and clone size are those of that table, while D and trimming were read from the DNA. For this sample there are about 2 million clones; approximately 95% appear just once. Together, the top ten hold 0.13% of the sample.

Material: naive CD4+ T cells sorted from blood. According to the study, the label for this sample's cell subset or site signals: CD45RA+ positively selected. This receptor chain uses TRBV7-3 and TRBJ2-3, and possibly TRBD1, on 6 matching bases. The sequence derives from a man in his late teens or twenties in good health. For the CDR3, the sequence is CASSLNGQTTDTQYF. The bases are TGTGCCAGCAGCTTAAATGGACAGACCACAGATACGCAGTATTTT. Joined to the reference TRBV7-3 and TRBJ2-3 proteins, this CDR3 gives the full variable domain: GAGVSQTPSNKVTEKGKYVELRCDPISGHTALYWYRQSLGQGPEFLIYFQGTGAADDSGLPNDRFFAVRPEGSVSTLKIQRTERGDSAVYLCASSLNGQTTDTQYFGPGTRLTVL.